This T cell receptor (beta chain) was sequenced in a study of cytomegalovirus exposure and HLA in healthy donors (dated by TCRdb to about 2017). Context from the whole study: An earlier analysis of roughly 570 of the donors reported 276 Gb of sequence data and around 110 million unique TCR beta sequences obtained from about 179 million T cells. An early release covering 550 to 650 HLA-typed donors comprised around 300 gigabases of sequencing data and 65 million to 100 million unique TCR sequences. Among the roughly 400 genotyped donors, around 81% belonged to the genetic ancestry cluster associated with self-reported Caucasian donors. The study was designed to test whether signatures of past pathogen exposure could be identified by cataloging public T cell receptors. The study profiled the T cell repertoires of about 640 subjects by immunosequencing and related them to cytomegalovirus serostatus. In addition to the first cohort of approximately 670 subjects, a separate validation cohort of 120 different subjects was used. To predict cytomegalovirus infection status, the study brought together high-throughput TCR immunosequencing, statistical association of individual TCRs with disease status, and machine learning. A later analysis re-examined previously published TCR beta repertoires from around 670 donors and added high-resolution HLA genotyping to investigate patterns of TCR occurrence. The later analysis used no new phenotypic data to find candidate immune exposures, relying instead on TCR beta sequences and their occurrence across donors. To decide whether each TCR beta V gene segment behaved as functional or pseudogenic, an earlier analysis of several hundred of the donors relied on high-throughput TCR beta sequencing. Donor age, sex, ethnicity and CMV serostatus were compiled together with the repertoire data. A later genetic analysis used genome-wide SNP genotypes for about 60% of the roughly 700 donors, treating that subset as a discovery cohort. All discovery cohort repertoires had been generated using a single sequencing platform. Class I and class II HLA loci were covered by the typing at four-digit resolution. Typing coverage varied by locus: about 629-630 donors for A, B, C, DRB1 and DQB1; about 520 for DQA1; approximately 610 for DPA1; fewer than 480 for DPB1. Several DR-DQ haplotypes were treated as single units for association and clustering because of strong linkage in the cohort. Among under 450 genotyped donors of the cohort, an average of about 240,000 unique TCR beta nucleotide sequences were sequenced per donor, about a sixth of them non-productive. Broad study findings and their caveats: In the study, around 160 TCR beta chains were listed as associated with cytomegalovirus. Broadly in line with IMGT annotations, most TCR beta V segments showed up in productive rearrangements about 90% or about 30% of the time in an earlier analysis of some 590 of the donors. Because counts were too low, more than 15 rarely observed V segments, including chromosome 9 orphons, were excluded from the earlier analysis of 587 of the donors. Because some donors lacked HLA typing at each locus, the association tests relied only on the typed subset. According to a later analysis, parvovirus B19, influenza, CMV and Epstein-Barr virus appeared linked to several top co-occurrence clusters. According to a later analysis, TCR association rates differed among HLA loci, with DRB1 alleles showing the most associated TCRs and HLA-C alleles showing the fewest. In a later genetic analysis, a missense DCLRE1C variant was associated with V-gene and J-gene trimming of TCR beta chains, and the association was replicated in an independent cohort. For the cohort, immune exposure information was limited to CMV serostatus. A few of the identified cytomegalovirus-associated TCR beta chains were confirmed in vitro to be specific for cytomegalovirus antigens. Correlated functional status among segregating V segments might reflect linkage disequilibrium, but an unknown experimental factor could not be ruled out. A further reported finding was that TCR beta sequences accurately predicted the HLA-A and HLA-B alleles for most subjects in the first cohort. A group of highly shared sequence variants was considered likely to be a technical artifact of the sequencing pipeline. Compared with equally common non-associated chains, HLA-associated TCR beta chains in a later analysis were more clonally expanded and had lower generation probabilities. The presence/absence analyses assumed that sequencing depth was roughly uniform across donors, and that assumption may not be true. Specific HLA alleles were associated with roughly 17,000 TCR beta sequences at a false discovery rate of 0.05 in a later analysis. Only TCR beta chains were sequenced in this cohort, and the absence of alpha or paired-chain data limited detectable features. In both the original and validation cohorts, the classifier was reported to diagnose cytomegalovirus status with high specificity and sensitivity. A later genetic analysis reported fewer N-insertions in productive TCRs among donors in an Asian-associated ancestry cluster than the approximately 670-donor mean. It was suggested by the authors that the approach could potentially be generalized to other disease states and immunological phenotypes. When HLA alleles, especially DR and DQ, strongly co-occurred, attributing TCR associations to individual alleles was difficult. Most TCR sequences were seen in very few donors, while some public TCRs were found in many individuals. According to a later analysis, most CMV-associated TCR beta chains appeared to be HLA-restricted, and the HLA associations seemed to be driven largely by CMV exposure.

The library relied on the immunoSEQ multiplex PCR assay. For the multiplex PCR, a mixture combining 60 forward primers for TCR Vbeta segments and 13 reverse primers for TCR Jbeta segments was used. A multiplex PCR assay on genomic DNA amplified the CDR3 region of rearranged TCR beta genes. The amplified TCR beta libraries were sequenced on the Illumina HiSeq System as 87-base-pair reads. The paper's processing steps were these. Across the 666 repertoires, a later analysis counted around 80 million unique TCR beta chains, approximately 12 million of which were shared by at least two donors. Raw reads were error-corrected and collapsed into unique sequences with a nearest-neighbor algorithm that merged closely related sequences to remove PCR and sequencing errors. Alignment of CDR3 sequences to IMGT reference sequences was used to assign V, D and J gene segments. For a sequence to be retained, at least a six-nucleotide match to both a V gene segment and a J gene segment was required. A rearrangement counted as productive if the CDR3 had no stop codons and remained in frame with V and J, and every other rearrangement counted as non-productive. CDR3 was defined according to IMGT convention as the region running from the second conserved V-encoded cysteine to the conserved J-encoded phenylalanine. The earlier analysis of roughly 590 of the donors excluded any sequence lacking an unambiguous match to a single V gene segment. An earlier analysis of a few hundred of the donors classified V segments as functional when productive rearrangements were above 56.7% and as segregating when the standard deviation between donors was above 5%. A statistical classification framework was developed to diagnose cytomegalovirus status using the catalog of TCR beta chain sequences. In a later analysis, V and J genes were assigned by comparing TCR nucleotide sequences against IMGT/GENE-DB human TR gene sequences. The TCRdist pipeline was used in a later analysis to assign CDR3 sequences and most-parsimonious VDJ recombination scenarios. In a later analysis, each TCR beta chain was defined by its CDR3 amino acid sequence together with its V-gene family, and reads without a unique V-gene family were excluded. A later analysis removed roughly 590 highly shared, low-generation-probability nucleotide sequences to deal with suspected cross-contamination and a sequencing artifact. A later analysis calculated a clonal expansion index for each public chain from normalized within-repertoire ranks of inferred template counts. In a later analysis, generation probabilities were computed with a VDJ recombination model fitted to out-of-frame rearrangements, and the resulting probabilities were checked against IGoR. In a later analysis, TCR-TCR, TCR-HLA and TCR-CMV co-occurrence was scored with hypergeometric tests, and a repertoire-size bias correction was applied to TCR pairs. False discovery rates were estimated in a later analysis by permuting HLA or CMV assignments 20 times. In a later analysis, co-occurring TCRs were grouped with DBSCAN, and TCRdist sequence similarity was added when clustering was performed within HLA-allele-positive subsets. For co-occurrence clustering, repertoires with fewer than 30,000 or more than 120,000 public chains were excluded, along with four to six repertoires with anomalous nucleotide sharing. The table was pulled from immuneACCESS by TCRdb, which kept in-frame rearrangements only. Such tables lose some clones; where checked, under half of the loss comes from unresolved V genes, and the rest has no known cause. That table gives V, J and clone size, and the DNA gave D and trimming. The sample table includes around 53,000 clones. The top ten constitute 9.5% to 15% of the sample.

The cohort comprised some 700 healthy bone marrow donors. At the time of sampling, every cohort member was nominally healthy, though immune exposures that went unrecorded were likely present. The donor tested CMV seropositive and was one of the 289 seropositive cohort members. Each donor provided a peripheral blood sample, and peripheral blood mononuclear cells were used for TCR beta sequencing. The Qiagen DNeasy Blood Extraction Kit was used to extract genomic DNA from the blood cell samples. A word on this clone: Its target antigen remains unknown.

The sequence was collected from a man aged 18 to 35 in good health and CMV-seropositive. The material sequenced was PBMCs.

The CDR3 reads as follows: CATGGGEAFF. The sequence in DNA is TGTGCCACCGGGGGGGGAGAAGCTTTCTTT. The chain links TRBV28 with TRBJ1-1; matching of 5 bases hints at TRBD1 as the D gene. Trimming removed 10 bases from V and 8 bases from J, leaving 11 bases between the germline ends. The CDR3 spans 10 residues, from the cysteine through the phenylalanine. The read is trimmed to its CDR3 DNA, 30 bases read in frame from base 1. The CDR1 and CDR2 encoded by the germline V gene are MDHEN and SYDVKM.